This T cell receptor beta chain was found in a study of Graves' ophthalmopathy and Graves' hyperthyroidism. Notes on the study in general: Also, most clonotypes expanded in the thyroid above 0.001 frequency appeared in blood.

The PBMC fraction was derived from more than 8 ml of fresh peripheral blood. RNA transcripts provided the template for amplifying TCR beta CDR3 regions. RT-PCR was first run with HTBI primers, then multiplex PCR in a second round. TCRdb re-called the multiplex PCR reads through MiXCR, storing one row per CDR3 protein. The repertoire holds 660,000 or so distinct CDR3 sequences, with over 40% as singletons. CDR1 is LNHDA, CDR2 SQIVND, per germline (reference sequence). The V end lost 4 bases, the J end lost 7 bases, and 20 bases lay between the germline ends. This CDR3 has 15 residues. Regarding this clonotype: Its target is not known.

This TCR came from an adult man with Graves' ophthalmopathy. The sequencing input was peripheral blood. The rearrangement uses TRBV19 and TRBJ2-7; tentative D call: TRBD1 (5 bases). The DNA for the CDR3 is TGTGCCAGTAGTACCTTGGACACCCAGAGGAGAGAGCAGTACTTC. Its translation is CASSTLDTQRREQYF. Filled out from reference TRBV19 and TRBJ2-7, the complete variable domain reads DGGITQSPKYLFRKEGQNVTLSCEQNLNHDAMYWYRQDPGQGLRLIYYSQIVNDFQKGDIAEGYSVSREKKESFPLTVTSAQKNPTAFYLCASSTLDTQRREQYFGPGTRLTVT.